The clone carrying this T cell receptor beta chain was seen a few times. Its antigen is not known. This entry comes from a study of CD8+CD57+ T cells in acquired aplastic anemia. In the study overall: CD4+ and CD8+ cells, once sorted, gave DNA averaging about 3 ug.

V trimming: 6 bases; J trimming: 8 bases; junction bases outside the gene matches: 4. This CDR3 is built from 12 residues. From germline, CDR1 is MDHEN and CDR2 SYDVKM. The sequenced patients had an expansion of CD8+CD57+ cells seen by flow cytometry. Whole-study results and caveats: Any difference that existed in CD8+ Simpson's diversity between patients and controls was not significant.

Genomic DNA was employed as the template in profiling TCR beta VDJ and CDR3. TCRdb reprocessed the reads with MiXCR, giving one entry per CDR3 protein. The table includes some 120,000 distinct CDR3 sequences, roughly 40% detected once. Material for sequencing was sorted CD4+, CD8+, or CD8+CD57+ T cells (not recorded which) from PBMCs. The chain joins TRBV28 to TRBJ2-3; TRBD1 matches 8 bases. The TCR was taken from a human donor with aplastic anemia. Written as DNA, the CDR3 is TGTGCCAGCAGCACGGACAGGGCTACGCAGTATTTT. It codes for CASSTDRATQYF. The full variable domain, its missing parts supplied by reference TRBV28 and TRBJ2-3, is DVKVTQSSRYLVKRTGEKVFLECVQDMDHENMFWYRQDPGLGLRLIYFSYDVKMKEKGDIPEGYSVSREKKERFSLILESASTNQTSMYLCASSTDRATQYFGPGTRLTVL.